The sequence of this T cell receptor (beta chain) was determined in a study of T cell repertoires in cytomegalovirus infection. Across the whole study: It can be stated that public TCR beta signatures indicated CMV infection as well as a matching HLA type. General study findings and limits: The study found HLA-C-restricted CMV-specific TCR beta clonotypes dominating the ex vivo response. There were carriers of CMV plus the relevant HLA, and cumulative public TCR beta family frequency identified them.

TCRdb redid the calling of the reads with MiXCR, one entry per CDR3 protein. The sample lists a few hundred thousand distinct CDR3 sequences; roughly 10% were seen once. Looked up from germline, CDR1 is SEHNR and CDR2 is FQNEAQ (reference sequence). CDR3 length equals 12 residues. The V end lost 6 bases, the J end lost 2 bases, and 5 bases lay between the germline ends. This clonotype was detected ten times or more. As yet, its antigen is unknown. The sample consisted of PBMCs. This chain joins TRBV7-9 and TRBJ1-3; D is uncertain. This clonotype was obtained from a human donor in good health (CMV status not recorded). Some clones in this sample may be carry-over from other donors' samples. This CDR3 is CASRSPGNTIYF. CDR3 DNA: TGTGCCAGCAGATCCCCTGGAAACACCATATATTTT. Complete variable domain (other parts from reference TRBV7-9 and TRBJ1-3): DTGVSQNPRHKITKRGQNVTFRCDPISEHNRLYWYRQTLGQGPEFLTYFQNEAQLEKSRLLSDRFSAERPKGSFSTLEIQRTEQGDSAMYLCASRSPGNTIYFGEGSWLTVV.